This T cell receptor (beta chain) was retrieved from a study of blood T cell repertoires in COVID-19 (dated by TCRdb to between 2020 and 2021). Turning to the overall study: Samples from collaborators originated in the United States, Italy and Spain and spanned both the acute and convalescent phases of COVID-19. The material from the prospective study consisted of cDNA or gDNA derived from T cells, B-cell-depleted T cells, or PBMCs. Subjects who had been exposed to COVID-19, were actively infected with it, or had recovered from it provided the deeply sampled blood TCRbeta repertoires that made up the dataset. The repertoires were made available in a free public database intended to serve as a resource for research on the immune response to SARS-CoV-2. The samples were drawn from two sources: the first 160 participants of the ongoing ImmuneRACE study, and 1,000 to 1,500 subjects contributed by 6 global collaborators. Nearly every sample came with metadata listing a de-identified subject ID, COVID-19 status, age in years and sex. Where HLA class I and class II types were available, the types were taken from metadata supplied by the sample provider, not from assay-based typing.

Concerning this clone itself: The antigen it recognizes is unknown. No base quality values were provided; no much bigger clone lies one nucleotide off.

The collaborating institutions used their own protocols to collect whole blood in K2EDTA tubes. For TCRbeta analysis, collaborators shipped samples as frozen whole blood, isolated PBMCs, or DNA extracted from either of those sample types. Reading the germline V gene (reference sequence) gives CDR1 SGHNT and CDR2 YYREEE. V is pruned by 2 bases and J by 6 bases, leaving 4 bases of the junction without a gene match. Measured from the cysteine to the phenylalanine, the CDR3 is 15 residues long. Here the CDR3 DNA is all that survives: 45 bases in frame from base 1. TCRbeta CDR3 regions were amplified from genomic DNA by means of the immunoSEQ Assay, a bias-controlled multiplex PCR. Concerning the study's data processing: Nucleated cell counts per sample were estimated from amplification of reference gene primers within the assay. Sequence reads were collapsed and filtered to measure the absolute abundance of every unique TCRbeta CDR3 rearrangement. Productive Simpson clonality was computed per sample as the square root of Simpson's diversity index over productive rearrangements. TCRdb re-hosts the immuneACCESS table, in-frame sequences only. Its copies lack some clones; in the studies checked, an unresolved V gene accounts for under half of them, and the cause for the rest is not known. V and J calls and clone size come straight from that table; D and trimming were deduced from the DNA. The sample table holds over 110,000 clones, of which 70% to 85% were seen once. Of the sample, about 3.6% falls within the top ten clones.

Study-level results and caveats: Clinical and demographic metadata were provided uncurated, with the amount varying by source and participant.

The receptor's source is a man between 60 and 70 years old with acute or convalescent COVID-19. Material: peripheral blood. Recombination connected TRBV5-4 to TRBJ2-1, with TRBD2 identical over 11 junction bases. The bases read TGTGCCAGCAGCTTACTAGCGGGAGTCGGCAATGAGCAGTTCTTC. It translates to CASSLLAGVGNEQFF.